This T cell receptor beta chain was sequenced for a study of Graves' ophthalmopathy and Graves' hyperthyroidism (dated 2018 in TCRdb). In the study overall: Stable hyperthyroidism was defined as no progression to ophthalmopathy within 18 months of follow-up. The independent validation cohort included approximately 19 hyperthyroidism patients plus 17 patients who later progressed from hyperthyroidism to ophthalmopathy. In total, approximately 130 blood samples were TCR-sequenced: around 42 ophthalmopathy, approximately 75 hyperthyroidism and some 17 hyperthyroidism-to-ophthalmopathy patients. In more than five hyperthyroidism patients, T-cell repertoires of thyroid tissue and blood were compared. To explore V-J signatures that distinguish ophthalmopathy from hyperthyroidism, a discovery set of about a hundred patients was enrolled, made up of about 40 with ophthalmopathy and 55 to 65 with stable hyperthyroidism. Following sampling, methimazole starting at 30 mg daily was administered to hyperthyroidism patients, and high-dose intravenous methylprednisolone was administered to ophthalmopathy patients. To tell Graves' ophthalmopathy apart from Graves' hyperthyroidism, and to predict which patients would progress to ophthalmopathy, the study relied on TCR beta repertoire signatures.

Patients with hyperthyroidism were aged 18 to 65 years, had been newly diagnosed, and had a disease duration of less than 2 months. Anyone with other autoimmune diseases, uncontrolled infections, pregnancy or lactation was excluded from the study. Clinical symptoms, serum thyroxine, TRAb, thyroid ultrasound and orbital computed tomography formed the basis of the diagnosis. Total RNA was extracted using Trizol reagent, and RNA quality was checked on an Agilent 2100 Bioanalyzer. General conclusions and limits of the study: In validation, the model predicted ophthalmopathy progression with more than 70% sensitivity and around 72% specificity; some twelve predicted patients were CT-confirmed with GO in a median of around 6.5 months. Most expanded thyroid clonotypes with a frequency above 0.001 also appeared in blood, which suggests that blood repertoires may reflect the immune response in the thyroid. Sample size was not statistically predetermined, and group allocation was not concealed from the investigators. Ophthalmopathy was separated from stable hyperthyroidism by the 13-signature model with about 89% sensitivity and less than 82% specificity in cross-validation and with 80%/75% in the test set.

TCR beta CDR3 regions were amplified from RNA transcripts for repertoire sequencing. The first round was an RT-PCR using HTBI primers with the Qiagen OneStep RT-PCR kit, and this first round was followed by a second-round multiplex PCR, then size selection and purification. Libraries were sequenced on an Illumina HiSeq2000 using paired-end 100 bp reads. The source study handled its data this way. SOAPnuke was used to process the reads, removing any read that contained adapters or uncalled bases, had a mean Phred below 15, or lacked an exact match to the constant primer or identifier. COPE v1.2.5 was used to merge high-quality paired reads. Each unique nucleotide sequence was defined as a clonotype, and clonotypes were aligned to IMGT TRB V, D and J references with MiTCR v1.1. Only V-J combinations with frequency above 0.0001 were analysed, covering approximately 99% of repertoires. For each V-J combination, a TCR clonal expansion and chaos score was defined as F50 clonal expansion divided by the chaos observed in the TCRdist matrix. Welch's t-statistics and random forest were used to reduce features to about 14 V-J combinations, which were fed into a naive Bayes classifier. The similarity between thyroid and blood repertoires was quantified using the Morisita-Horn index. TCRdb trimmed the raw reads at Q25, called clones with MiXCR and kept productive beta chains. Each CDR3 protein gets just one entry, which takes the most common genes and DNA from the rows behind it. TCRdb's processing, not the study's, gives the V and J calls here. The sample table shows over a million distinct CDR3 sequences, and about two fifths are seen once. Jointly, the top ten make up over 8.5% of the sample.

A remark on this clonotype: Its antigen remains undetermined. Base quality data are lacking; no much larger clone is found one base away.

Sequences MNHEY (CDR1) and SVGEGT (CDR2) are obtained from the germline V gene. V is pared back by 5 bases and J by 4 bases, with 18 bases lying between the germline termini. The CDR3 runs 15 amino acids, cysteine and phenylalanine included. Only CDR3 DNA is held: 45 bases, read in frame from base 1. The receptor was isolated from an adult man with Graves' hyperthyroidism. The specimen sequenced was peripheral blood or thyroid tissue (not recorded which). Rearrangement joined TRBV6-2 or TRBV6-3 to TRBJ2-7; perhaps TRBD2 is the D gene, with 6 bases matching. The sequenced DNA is TGTGCCAGCAGTATAGCGGACCTCCTAAGGTACGAGCAGTACTTC. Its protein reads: CASSIADLLRYEQYF.